Sequencing of this T cell receptor beta chain was carried out in a study of shared clonotypes between healthy human individuals. Sequencing used immunoSEQ multiplex PCR; TCRdb keeps in-frame clones, though not all of them. This table has some 1.4 million clones, around 97% appearing once. CDR3 length: 14 amino acids. Germline V gives CDR1 SQVTM, CDR2 ANQGSEA. Trimming took 4 bases from V and 5 from J; bases not matched to a gene: 8. V is TRBV29-1 and J is TRBJ2-7; 10 nucleotides align to TRBD2. The clonotype comes from a man younger than 40 in good health. The material sequenced was naive CD4+ T cells sorted from blood. Subset: CD45RA+ positively selected. The CDR3 DNA follows: TGCAGCGTTGGGACTAGCGGCCTTCCCCACGAGCAGTACTTC. Amino acids: CSVGTSGLPHEQYF.